This T cell receptor (beta chain) was profiled in a study of cytomegalovirus exposure and HLA in healthy donors. About the study: A preliminary data release comprised around 85 million unique TCRs obtained from HLA-typed donors.

Remarks on this clone: Its target is unknown.

With 60 Vbeta and 13 Jbeta primers, the PCR was carried out. Clones were read by immunoSEQ multiplex PCR, and TCRdb kept only the in-frame ones, dropping some. The table shows approximately 190,000 clones, with about an eighth occurring only once. V was clipped by 1 base and J by 4 bases, with 5 bases between them. Germline V gives CDR1 SGHKS, CDR2 YYEKEE (reference sequence). The CDR3 sequence is 12 residues long. Study results and limitations: Confirmation was obtained in vitro that a few CMV-associated chains are specific for CMV antigens. A later analysis linked a missense variant in DCLRE1C to the trimming of TCR beta V and J genes. Some highly shared sequence variants likely arose as a pipeline artifact.

The clonotype originates from a man in his forties or fifties in good health and CMV-seropositive. The source material was PBMCs. The V call is TRBV5-5, the J call TRBJ2-5; the D is unclear. CDR3 sequence: CASSLSIETQYF. CDR3 sequence (DNA): TGTGCCAGCAGCTTGTCCATAGAGACCCAGTACTTC.